This T cell receptor beta chain was captured by sequencing in a study of blood T cell repertoires in COVID-19. Germline values: CDR1 LGHDT, CDR2 YNNKEL (reference sequence). V gave up 5 bases and J gave up 0 bases; unmatched junction bases: 8. This CDR3 comprises 18 residues. Ages ranged from about 18 to 89 years, with residence in 24 US areas. The protocol was immunoSEQ multiplex PCR, while the TCRdb copy is restricted to in-frame clones and leaves out a portion. This repertoire shows about 160,000 clones, 84% found once; its top ten account for nearly 8%. This clone was observed a handful of times. The chain carries TRBV3-1 (or the pseudogene TRBV3-2) and TRBJ2-7; 15 nucleotides align to TRBD2. The source of this sequence is a woman between 50 and 59 years old who had recovered from COVID-19. The sequenced sample was PBMCs or T cells enriched from blood (not recorded which). The CDR3 reads CASSGDGTSGGNSYEQYF. In DNA form, the CDR3 reads TGTGCCAGCAGCGGGGACGGGACTAGCGGGGGGAACTCCTACGAGCAGTACTTC.